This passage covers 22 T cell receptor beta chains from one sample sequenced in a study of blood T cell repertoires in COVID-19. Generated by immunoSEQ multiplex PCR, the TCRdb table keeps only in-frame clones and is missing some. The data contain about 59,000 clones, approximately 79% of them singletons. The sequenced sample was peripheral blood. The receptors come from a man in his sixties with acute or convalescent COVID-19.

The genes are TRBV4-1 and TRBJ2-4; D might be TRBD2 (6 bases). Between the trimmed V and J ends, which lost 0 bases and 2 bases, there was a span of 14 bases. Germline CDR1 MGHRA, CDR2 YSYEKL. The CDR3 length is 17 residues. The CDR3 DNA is TGCGCCAGCAGCCAAGAAGGAGGGAGTGAACCCAAAAACATTCAGTACTTC. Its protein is CASSQEGGSEPKNIQYF.

DNA for the CDR3: TGCGCCAGCAGCTTTAGCGGGAGGGCCTCAGCCGGGGAGCTGTTTTTT. This gives the protein CASSFSGRASAGELFF. This sequence joins TRBV5-1 and TRBJ2-2, with 11 bases fitting TRBD2. Trimming cost V 2 bases and J 6 bases; bases outside gene matches: 6. Germline CDR1 reads SGHRS; CDR2 reads YFSETQ. This CDR3 region has 16 residues.

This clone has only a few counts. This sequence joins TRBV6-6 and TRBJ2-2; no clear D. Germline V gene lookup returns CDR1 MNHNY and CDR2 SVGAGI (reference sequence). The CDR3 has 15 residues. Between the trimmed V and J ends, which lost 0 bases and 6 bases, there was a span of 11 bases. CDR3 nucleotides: TGTGCCAGCAGTTACTCCTCCCGGCTAGCCGGGGAGCTGTTTTTT. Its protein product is CASSYSSRLAGELFF.

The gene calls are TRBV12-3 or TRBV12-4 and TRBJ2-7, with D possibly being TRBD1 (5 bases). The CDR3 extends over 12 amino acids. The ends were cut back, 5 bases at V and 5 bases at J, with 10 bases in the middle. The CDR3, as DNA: TGTGCCAGCAGTCTCCTAGGGGACGAGCAGTACTTC. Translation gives CASSLLGDEQYF.

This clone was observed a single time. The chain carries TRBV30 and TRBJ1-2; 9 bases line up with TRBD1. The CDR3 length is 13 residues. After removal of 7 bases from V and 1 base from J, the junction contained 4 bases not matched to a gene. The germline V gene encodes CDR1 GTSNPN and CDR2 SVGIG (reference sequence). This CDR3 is CAYKGQGNYGYTF. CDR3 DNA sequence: TGTGCCTACAAGGGACAGGGTAACTATGGCTACACCTTC.

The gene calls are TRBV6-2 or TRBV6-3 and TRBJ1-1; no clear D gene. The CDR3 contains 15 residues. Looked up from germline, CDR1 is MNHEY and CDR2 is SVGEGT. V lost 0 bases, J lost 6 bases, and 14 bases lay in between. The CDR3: CASSYSGTGRPEAFF. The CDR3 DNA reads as TGTGCCAGCAGTTACTCGGGTACGGGAAGGCCTGAAGCTTTCTTT.

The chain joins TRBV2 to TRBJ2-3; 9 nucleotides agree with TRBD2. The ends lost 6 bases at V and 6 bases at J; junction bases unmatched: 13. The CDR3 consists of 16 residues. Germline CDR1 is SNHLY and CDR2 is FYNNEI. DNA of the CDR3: TGTGCCAGCAGGCCCAGCGGGGCTAGCGGGGTGGATACGCAGTATTTT. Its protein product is CASRPSGASGVDTQYF.

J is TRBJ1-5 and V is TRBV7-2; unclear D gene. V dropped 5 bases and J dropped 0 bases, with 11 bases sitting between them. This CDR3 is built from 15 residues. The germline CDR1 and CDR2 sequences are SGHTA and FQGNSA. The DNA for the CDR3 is TGTGCCAGCAGCCCTACAGTTTATAGCAATCAGCCCCAGCATTTT. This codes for CASSPTVYSNQPQHF.

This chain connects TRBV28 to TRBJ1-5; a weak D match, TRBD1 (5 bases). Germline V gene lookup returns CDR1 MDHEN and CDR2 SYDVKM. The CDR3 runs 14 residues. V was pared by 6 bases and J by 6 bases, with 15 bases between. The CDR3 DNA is TGTGCCAGCAGACCGGGGGGGGTGTTTCAGCCCCAGCATTTT. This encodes CASRPGGVFQPQHF. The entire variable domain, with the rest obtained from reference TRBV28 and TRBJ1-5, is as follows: DVKVTQSSRYLVKRTGEKVFLECVQDMDHENMFWYRQDPGLGLRLIYFSYDVKMKEKGDIPEGYSVSREKKERFSLILESASTNQTSMYLCASRPGGVFQPQHFGDGTRLSIL.

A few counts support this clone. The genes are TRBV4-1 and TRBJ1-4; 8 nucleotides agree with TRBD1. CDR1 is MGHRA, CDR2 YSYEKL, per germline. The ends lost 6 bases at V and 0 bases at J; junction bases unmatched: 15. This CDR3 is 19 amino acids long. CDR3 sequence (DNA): TGCGCCAGCAGTCGCCAAGAACGGACAGGGATCGCAACTAATGAAAAACTGTTTTTT. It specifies CASSRQERTGIATNEKLFF.

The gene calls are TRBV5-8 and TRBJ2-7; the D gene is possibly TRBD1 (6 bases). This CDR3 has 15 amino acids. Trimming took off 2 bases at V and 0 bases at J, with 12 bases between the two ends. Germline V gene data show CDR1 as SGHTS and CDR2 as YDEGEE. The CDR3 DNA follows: TGTGCCAGCAGCTTCCGGGACATATACTCCTACGAGCAGTACTTC. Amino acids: CASSFRDIYSYEQYF.

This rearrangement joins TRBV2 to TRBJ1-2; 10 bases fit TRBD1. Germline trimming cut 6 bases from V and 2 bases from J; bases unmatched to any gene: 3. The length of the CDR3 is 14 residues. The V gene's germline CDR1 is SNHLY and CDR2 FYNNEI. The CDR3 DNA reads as TGTGCCAGCAGGGGGACAGGGGAAAACTATGGCTACACCTTC. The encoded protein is CASRGTGENYGYTF.

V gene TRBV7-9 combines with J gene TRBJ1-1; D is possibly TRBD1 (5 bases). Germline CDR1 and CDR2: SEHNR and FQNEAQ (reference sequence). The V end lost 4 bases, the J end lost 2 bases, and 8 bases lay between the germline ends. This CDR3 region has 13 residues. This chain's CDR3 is CASSSDINTEAFF. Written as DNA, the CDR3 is TGTGCCAGCAGCTCGGACATTAACACTGAAGCTTTCTTT.

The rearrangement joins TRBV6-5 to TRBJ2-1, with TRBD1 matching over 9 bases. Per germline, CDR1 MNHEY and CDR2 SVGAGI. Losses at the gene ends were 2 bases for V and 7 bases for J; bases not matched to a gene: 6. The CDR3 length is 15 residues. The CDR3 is CASSYGQGTFNEQFF. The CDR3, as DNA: TGTGCCAGCAGTTACGGACAGGGGACCTTTAATGAGCAGTTCTTC.

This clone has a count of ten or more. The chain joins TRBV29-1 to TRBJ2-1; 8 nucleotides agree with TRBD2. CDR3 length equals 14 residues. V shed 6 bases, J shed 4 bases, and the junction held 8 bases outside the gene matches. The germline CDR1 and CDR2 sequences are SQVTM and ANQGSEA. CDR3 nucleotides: TGCAGCGTGGACGTCCAGCGGGAGTACAATGAGCAGTTCTTC. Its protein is CSVDVQREYNEQFF.

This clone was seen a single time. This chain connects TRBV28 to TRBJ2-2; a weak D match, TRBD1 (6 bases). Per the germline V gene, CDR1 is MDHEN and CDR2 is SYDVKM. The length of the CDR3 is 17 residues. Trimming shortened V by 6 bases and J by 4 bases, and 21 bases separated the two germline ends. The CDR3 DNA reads TGTGCCAGCAGCCTAATGACAGGCACCCCGGGCACCGGGGAGCTGTTTTTT. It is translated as CASSLMTGTPGTGELFF.

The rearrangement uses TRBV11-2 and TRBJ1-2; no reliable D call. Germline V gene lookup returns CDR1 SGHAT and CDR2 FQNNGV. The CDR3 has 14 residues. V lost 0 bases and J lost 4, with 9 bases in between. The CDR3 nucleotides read TGTGCCAGCAGCTTAGATGAGGGCCTCTATGGCTACACCTTC. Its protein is CASSLDEGLYGYTF.

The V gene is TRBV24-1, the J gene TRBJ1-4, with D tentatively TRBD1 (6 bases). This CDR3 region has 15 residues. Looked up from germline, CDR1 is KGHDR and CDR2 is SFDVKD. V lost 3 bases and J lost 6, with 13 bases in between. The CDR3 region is CATSDPRGFDEKLFF. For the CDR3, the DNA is TGTGCCACCAGTGATCCGAGGGGGTTTGATGAAAAACTGTTTTTT.

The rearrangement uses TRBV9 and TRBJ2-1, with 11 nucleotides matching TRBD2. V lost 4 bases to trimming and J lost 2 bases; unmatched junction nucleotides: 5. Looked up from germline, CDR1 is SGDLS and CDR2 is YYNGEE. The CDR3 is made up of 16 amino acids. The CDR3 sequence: CASSPFSGRAYNEQFF. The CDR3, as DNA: TGTGCCAGCAGCCCTTTTAGCGGGAGGGCCTACAATGAGCAGTTCTTC.

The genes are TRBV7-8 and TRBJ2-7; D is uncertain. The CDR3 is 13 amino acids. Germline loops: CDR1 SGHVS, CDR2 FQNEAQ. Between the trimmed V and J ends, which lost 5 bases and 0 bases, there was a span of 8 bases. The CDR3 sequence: CASSATVSYEQYF. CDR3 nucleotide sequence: TGTGCCAGCAGCGCGACTGTCTCCTACGAGCAGTACTTC.

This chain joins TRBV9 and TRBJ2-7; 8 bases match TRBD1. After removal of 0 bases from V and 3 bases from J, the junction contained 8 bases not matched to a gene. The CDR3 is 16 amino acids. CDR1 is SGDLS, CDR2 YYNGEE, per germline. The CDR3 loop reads CASSVAPRGHCYEQYF. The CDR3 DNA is TGTGCCAGCAGCGTAGCTCCCAGGGGGCATTGCTACGAGCAGTACTTC.

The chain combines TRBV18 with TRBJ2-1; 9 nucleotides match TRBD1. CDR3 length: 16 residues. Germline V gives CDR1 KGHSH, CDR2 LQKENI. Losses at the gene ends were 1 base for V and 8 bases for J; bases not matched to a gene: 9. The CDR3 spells CASSPLDRGKRDEQFF. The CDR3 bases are TGTGCCAGCTCACCACTGGACAGGGGAAAAAGGGATGAGCAGTTCTTC.